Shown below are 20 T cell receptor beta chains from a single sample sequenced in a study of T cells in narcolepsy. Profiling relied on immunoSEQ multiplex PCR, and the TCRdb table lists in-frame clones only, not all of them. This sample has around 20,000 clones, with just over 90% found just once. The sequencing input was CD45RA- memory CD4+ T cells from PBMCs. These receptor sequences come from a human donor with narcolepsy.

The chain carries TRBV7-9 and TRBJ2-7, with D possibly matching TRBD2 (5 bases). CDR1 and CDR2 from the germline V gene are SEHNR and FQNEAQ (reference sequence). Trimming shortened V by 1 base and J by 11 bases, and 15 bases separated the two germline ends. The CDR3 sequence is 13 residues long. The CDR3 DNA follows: TGTGCCAGCAGCTTAGATTCAGGCTCGGGAAAGTACTTC. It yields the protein CASSLDSGSGKYF. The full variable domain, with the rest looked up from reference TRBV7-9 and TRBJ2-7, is DTGVSQNPRHKITKRGQNVTFRCDPISEHNRLYWYRQTLGQGPEFLTYFQNEAQLEKSRLLSDRFSAERPKGSFSTLEIQRTEQGDSAMYLCASSLDSGSGKYFGPGTRLTVT.

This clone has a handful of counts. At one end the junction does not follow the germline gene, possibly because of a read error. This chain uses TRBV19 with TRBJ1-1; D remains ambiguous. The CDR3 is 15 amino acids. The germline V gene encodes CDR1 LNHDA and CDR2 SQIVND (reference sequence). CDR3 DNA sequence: TGTGCCAGTACTATAGGGTCTGACTGGAACACTGAAGCTTTCTTT. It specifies CASTIGSDWNTEAFF.

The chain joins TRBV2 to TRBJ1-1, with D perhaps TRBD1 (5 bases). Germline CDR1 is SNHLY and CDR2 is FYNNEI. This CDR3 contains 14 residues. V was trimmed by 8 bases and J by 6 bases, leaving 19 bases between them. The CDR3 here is CASRPSSWGSEAFF. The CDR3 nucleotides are TGTGCCAGCCGCCCGAGTTCATGGGGCTCTGAAGCTTTCTTT.

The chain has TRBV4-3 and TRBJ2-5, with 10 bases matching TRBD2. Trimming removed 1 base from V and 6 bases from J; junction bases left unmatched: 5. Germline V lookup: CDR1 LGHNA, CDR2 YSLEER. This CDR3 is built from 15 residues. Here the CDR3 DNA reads TGCGCCAGCAGCCAAGGGACTAGCGGTCCCCAGACCCAGTACTTC. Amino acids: CASSQGTSGPQTQYF.

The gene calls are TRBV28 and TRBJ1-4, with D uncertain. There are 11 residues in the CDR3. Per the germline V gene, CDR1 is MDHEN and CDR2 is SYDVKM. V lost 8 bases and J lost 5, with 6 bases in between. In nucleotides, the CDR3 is TGTGCCAGCTTGGGGAATGAAAAACTGTTTTTT. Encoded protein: CASLGNEKLFF.

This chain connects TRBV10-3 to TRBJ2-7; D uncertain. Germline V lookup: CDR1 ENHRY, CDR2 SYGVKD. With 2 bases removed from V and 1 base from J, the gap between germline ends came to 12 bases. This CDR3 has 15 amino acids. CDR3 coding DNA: TGTGCCATCAGTGAGCCCCTCGAAGGTTCCTACGAGCAGTACTTC. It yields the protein CAISEPLEGSYEQYF.

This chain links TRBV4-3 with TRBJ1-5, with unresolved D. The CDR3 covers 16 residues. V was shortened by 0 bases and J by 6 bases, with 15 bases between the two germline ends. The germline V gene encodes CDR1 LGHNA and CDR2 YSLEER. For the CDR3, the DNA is TGCGCCAGCAGCCAAGACTCGATCGGGATTGGTCAGCCCCAGCATTTT. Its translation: CASSQDSIGIGQPQHF.

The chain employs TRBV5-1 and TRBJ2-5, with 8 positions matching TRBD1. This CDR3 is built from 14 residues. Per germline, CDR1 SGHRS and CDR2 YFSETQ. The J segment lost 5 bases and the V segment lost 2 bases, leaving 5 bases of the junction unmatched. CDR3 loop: CASSFGQGVETQYF. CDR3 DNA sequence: TGCGCCAGCAGCTTCGGACAGGGCGTGGAGACCCAGTACTTC.

The CDR3 nucleotides read TGCAGCGTTGGTGTTACTAGCACAGATACGCAGTATTTT. Protein: CSVGVTSTDTQYF. V and J are TRBV29-1 and TRBJ2-3; D is unresolved. V dropped 4 bases and J dropped 0 bases, with 8 bases sitting between them. The CDR3 length is 13 residues. The germline CDR1 and CDR2 sequences are SQVTM and ANQGSEA.

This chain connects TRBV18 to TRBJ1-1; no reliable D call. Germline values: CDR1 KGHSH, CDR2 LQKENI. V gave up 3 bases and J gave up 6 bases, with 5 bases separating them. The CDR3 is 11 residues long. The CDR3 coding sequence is TGTGCCAGCTCACCCCAAGCTGAAGCTTTCTTT. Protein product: CASSPQAEAFF.

CDR3 nucleotide sequence: TGTGCCAGCAGCTCGTACACCTTTAACTATGGCTACACCTTC. This codes for CASSSYTFNYGYTF. This chain uses TRBV7-2 with TRBJ1-2, with D uncertain. The CDR3 is 14 amino acids. Germline V lookup: CDR1 SGHTA, CDR2 FQGNSA. Trimming cost V 4 bases and J 1 base, with 10 bases left between them.

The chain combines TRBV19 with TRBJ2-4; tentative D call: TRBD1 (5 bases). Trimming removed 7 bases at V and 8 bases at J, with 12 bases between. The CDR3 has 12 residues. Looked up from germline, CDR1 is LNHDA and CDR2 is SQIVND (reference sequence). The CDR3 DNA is TGTGCCAGTATGGGCAGGGTACACATTCAGTACTTC. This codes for CASMGRVHIQYF.

This chain's CDR3 is CAIRGGGLYNEQFF. Written as DNA, the CDR3 is TGTGCCATCAGAGGGGGGGGTTTATACAATGAGCAGTTCTTC. This chain joins TRBV10-3 and TRBJ2-1; possible D gene TRBD2, 7 bases. V was pared by 6 bases and J by 4 bases, with 13 bases between. Germline V gene lookup returns CDR1 ENHRY and CDR2 SYGVKD. The CDR3 spans 14 residues.

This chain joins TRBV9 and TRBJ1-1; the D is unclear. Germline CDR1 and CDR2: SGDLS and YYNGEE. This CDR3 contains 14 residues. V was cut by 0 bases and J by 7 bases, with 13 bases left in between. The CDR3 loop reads CASSVVSLVGEAFF. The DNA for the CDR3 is TGTGCCAGCAGCGTAGTCTCTTTGGTCGGTGAAGCTTTCTTT.

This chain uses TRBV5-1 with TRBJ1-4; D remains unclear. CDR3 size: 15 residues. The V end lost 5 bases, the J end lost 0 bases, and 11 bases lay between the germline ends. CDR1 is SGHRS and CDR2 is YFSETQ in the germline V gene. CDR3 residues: CASRDTIATNEKLFF. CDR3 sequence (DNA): TGCGCCAGCAGGGATACCATTGCAACTAATGAAAAACTGTTTTTT.

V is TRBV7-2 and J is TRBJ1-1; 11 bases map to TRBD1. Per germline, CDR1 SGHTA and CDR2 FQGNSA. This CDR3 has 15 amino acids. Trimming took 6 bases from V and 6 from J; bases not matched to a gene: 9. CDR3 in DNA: TGTGCCAGCAGAAGGGGACAGGGGGTGCTGTCTGAAGCTTTCTTT. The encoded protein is CASRRGQGVLSEAFF.

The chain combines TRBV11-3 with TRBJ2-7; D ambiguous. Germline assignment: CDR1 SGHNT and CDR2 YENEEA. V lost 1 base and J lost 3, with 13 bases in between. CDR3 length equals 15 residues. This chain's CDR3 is CASSLATGNLYEQYF. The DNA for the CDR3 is TGTGCCAGCAGCTTAGCCACCGGTAACCTCTACGAGCAGTACTTC.

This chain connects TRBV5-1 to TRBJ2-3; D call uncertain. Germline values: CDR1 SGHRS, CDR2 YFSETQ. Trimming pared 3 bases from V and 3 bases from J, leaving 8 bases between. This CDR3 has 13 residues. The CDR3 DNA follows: TGCGCCAGCAGCTCCCTAGGGACAGATACGCAGTATTTT. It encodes CASSSLGTDTQYF.

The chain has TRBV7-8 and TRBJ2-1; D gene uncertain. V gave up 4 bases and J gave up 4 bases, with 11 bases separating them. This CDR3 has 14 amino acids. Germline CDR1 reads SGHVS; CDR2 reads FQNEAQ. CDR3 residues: CASSYASTYNEQFF. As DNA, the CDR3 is TGTGCCAGCAGCTACGCTTCGACATACAATGAGCAGTTCTTC.

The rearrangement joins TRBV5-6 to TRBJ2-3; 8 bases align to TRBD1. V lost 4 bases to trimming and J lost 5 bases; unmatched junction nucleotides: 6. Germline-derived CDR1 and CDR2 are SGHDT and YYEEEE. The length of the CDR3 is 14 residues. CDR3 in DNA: TGTGCCAGCAGCCGGACAGGGACCGGAGATACGCAGTATTTT. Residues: CASSRTGTGDTQYF.